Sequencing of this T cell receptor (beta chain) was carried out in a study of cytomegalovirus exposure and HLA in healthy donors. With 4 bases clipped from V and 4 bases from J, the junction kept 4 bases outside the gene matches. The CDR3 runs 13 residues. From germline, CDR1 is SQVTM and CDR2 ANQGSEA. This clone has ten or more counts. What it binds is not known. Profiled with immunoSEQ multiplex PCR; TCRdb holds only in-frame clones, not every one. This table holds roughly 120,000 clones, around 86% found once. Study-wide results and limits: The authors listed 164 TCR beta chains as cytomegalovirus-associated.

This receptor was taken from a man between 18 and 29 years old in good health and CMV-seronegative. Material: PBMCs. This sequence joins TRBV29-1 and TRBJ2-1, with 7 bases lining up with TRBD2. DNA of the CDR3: TGCAGCGTTGGCACTAGCGATTACAATGAGCAGTTCTTC. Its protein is CSVGTSDYNEQFF.